A selection of T cell receptor beta chains follows, all from one sample in a study of cytomegalovirus exposure and HLA in healthy donors. This table comes from immunoSEQ multiplex PCR, and its TCRdb copy is limited to in-frame clones, with some not included. The table includes around 150,000 clones, around 65% detected once. The sequencing input was PBMCs. The receptor source for this set is a woman aged 30 to 39 in good health and CMV-seropositive. CDR3s include the opening cysteine and the closing phenylalanine or tryptophan. The order of the fields is J gene, D gene, clone size, V gene, CDR3 DNA, CDR3 protein. D genes are given only for firm matches. Clone size is stated in some rows and not others, as once, few, many or a class when expanded.

J gene: TRBJ1-1
D gene: .
clone size: few
V gene: TRBV29-1
CDR3 DNA: TGCAGCGTGGGGTACGGGCCCGGGGAGGAAGCTTTCTTT
CDR3 protein: CSVGYGPGEEAFF

J gene: TRBJ2-7
D gene: TRBD2
clone size: .
V gene: TRBV5-1
CDR3 DNA: TGCGCCAGCAGCTCACATAGCGGGAGGGACTACGAGCAGTACTTC
CDR3 protein: CASSSHSGRDYEQYF

J gene: TRBJ1-5
D gene: .
clone size: .
V gene: TRBV27
CDR3 DNA: TGTGCCAGCAGTTTAGAGGCCGGGGGGGGGCCCCAGCATTTT
CDR3 protein: CASSLEAGGGPQHF

J gene: TRBJ2-5
D gene: TRBD2
clone size: .
V gene: TRBV5-8
CDR3 DNA: TGTGCCAGCAGCTTGCCCTGGCGGGGGGTATGGGAGACCCAGTACTTC
CDR3 protein: CASSLPWRGVWETQYF

J gene: TRBJ1-1
D gene: .
clone size: .
V gene: TRBV2
CDR3 DNA: TGTGCCAGCAGTGATCAGGGGAACACTGAAGCTTTCTTT
CDR3 protein: CASSDQGNTEAFF

J gene: TRBJ1-1
D gene: .
clone size: .
V gene: TRBV25-1
CDR3 DNA: TGTGGCAGCAGCAGGAACCGGGGGATGAACACTGAAGCTTTCTTT
CDR3 protein: CGSSRNRGMNTEAFF

J gene: TRBJ1-1
D gene: .
clone size: .
V gene: TRBV6-5
CDR3 DNA: TGTGCCAGCAGTTACCAGGGGCGCGGTGAAGCTTTCTTT
CDR3 protein: CASSYQGRGEAFF

J gene: TRBJ1-5
D gene: .
clone size: .
V gene: TRBV9
CDR3 DNA: TGTGCCAGCAGCGTAGATCCCGATCAGCCCCAGCATTTT
CDR3 protein: CASSVDPDQPQHF

J gene: TRBJ2-5
D gene: TRBD2
clone size: .
V gene: TRBV5-1
CDR3 DNA: TGCGCCAGCAGCTTAGGACTAGCGGGATACGAGACCCAGTACTTC
CDR3 protein: CASSLGLAGYETQYF

J gene: TRBJ2-5
D gene: TRBD1
clone size: .
V gene: TRBV7-9
CDR3 DNA: TGTGCCAGCAGCCGGAGACAGGGTATGGAGACCCAGTACTTC
CDR3 protein: CASSRRQGMETQYF

J gene: TRBJ2-2
D gene: TRBD2
clone size: few
V gene: TRBV29-1
CDR3 DNA: TGCAGCGTTGAGAGACTAGCAGTCACCGGGGAGCTGTTTTTT
CDR3 protein: CSVERLAVTGELFF

J gene: TRBJ1-6
D gene: .
clone size: .
V gene: TRBV6-6
CDR3 DNA: TGTGCCAGCAGTGACAGCTATAATTCACCCCTCCACTTT
CDR3 protein: CASSDSYNSPLHF

J gene: TRBJ1-2
D gene: TRBD1
clone size: .
V gene: TRBV5-1
CDR3 DNA: TGCGCCAGCAGCTTGATTTTAGAGGGGGCAGGCTACACCTTC
CDR3 protein: CASSLILEGAGYTF

J gene: TRBJ1-2
D gene: .
clone size: .
V gene: TRBV7-2
CDR3 DNA: TGTGCCAGCATCTCAACCAGGGGCACCCCAGGCGGCTACACCTTC
CDR3 protein: CASISTRGTPGGYTF

J gene: TRBJ1-2
D gene: .
clone size: .
V gene: TRBV19
CDR3 DNA: TGTGCCAGTAGTCTGCAGGGGCCGGCAGTGTATGGCTACACCTTC
CDR3 protein: CASSLQGPAVYGYTF

J gene: TRBJ2-7
D gene: .
clone size: .
V gene: TRBV5-1
CDR3 DNA: TGCGCCAGCAGCTTGGACAGACACGAGCAGTACTTC
CDR3 protein: CASSLDRHEQYF

J gene: TRBJ1-3
D gene: .
clone size: .
V gene: TRBV6-6
CDR3 DNA: TGTGCCAGCAGTTACGGGGCATCTGGAAACACCATATATTTT
CDR3 protein: CASSYGASGNTIYF

J gene: TRBJ1-4
D gene: .
clone size: once
V gene: TRBV4-2
CDR3 DNA: TGTGCCAGCAACTTGCTTCAGGGATTTAGAGAAAAACTGTTTTTT
CDR3 protein: CASNLLQGFREKLFF

J gene: TRBJ2-7
D gene: .
clone size: .
V gene: TRBV9
CDR3 DNA: TGTGCCAGCAGCCCCCAGGGGGGCTCCTACGAGCAGTACTTC
CDR3 protein: CASSPQGGSYEQYF

J gene: TRBJ2-5
D gene: TRBD1
clone size: few
V gene: TRBV5-1
CDR3 DNA: TGCGCCAGCAGCGACCAGGGGGTTCAAGAGACCCAGTACTTC
CDR3 protein: CASSDQGVQETQYF

J gene: TRBJ1-2
D gene: TRBD1
clone size: .
V gene: TRBV4-2
CDR3 DNA: TGTGCCAGCAGCCAAGGGACAGGGGTGGGAGGCTACACCTTC
CDR3 protein: CASSQGTGVGGYTF

J gene: TRBJ1-2
D gene: .
clone size: .
V gene: TRBV5-5
CDR3 DNA: TGTGCCAGCAGCTTGGTTGGGGGCGAGGGGTATGGCTACACCTTC
CDR3 protein: CASSLVGGEGYGYTF

J gene: TRBJ2-2
D gene: TRBD2
clone size: once
V gene: TRBV13
CDR3 DNA: TGTGCCAGCAGCCTGGGACTAGCGGGAGTGGCGGGGGAGCTGTTTTTT
CDR3 protein: CASSLGLAGVAGELFF

J gene: TRBJ1-2
D gene: TRBD1
clone size: .
V gene: TRBV9
CDR3 DNA: TGTGCCAGCAGCCCCCAGGGACAGCACTATGGCTACACCTTC
CDR3 protein: CASSPQGQHYGYTF

J gene: TRBJ1-3
D gene: TRBD1
clone size: .
V gene: TRBV30
CDR3 DNA: TGTGCCTGGAGTGGAGACAGGGGGGGAAACACCATATATTTT
CDR3 protein: CAWSGDRGGNTIYF

J gene: TRBJ1-5
D gene: .
clone size: few
V gene: TRBV4-1
CDR3 DNA: TGCGCCAGCAGCCAAGGCGGTCAGCCCCAGCATTTT
CDR3 protein: CASSQGGQPQHF

J gene: TRBJ1-1
D gene: .
clone size: once
V gene: TRBV27
CDR3 DNA: TGTGCCAGCAGTAAACAAGGTGGGGCGCGCACTGAAGCTTTCTTT
CDR3 protein: CASSKQGGARTEAFF

J gene: TRBJ2-5
D gene: .
clone size: .
V gene: TRBV5-1
CDR3 DNA: TGCGCCAGCAGCCTTCTCGCGGGAACTGGGGAGACCCAGTACTTC
CDR3 protein: CASSLLAGTGETQYF

J gene: TRBJ2-7
D gene: TRBD2
clone size: .
V gene: TRBV19
CDR3 DNA: TGTGCCAGTACGTACGGCGGGAGCTCCTACGAGCAGTACTTC
CDR3 protein: CASTYGGSSYEQYF

J gene: TRBJ1-1
D gene: TRBD1
clone size: .
V gene: TRBV2
CDR3 DNA: TGTGCCAGCAGTGAAGGGGACAGGGGGATCGCTGAAGCTTTCTTT
CDR3 protein: CASSEGDRGIAEAFF

J gene: TRBJ2-5
D gene: .
clone size: .
V gene: TRBV10-3
CDR3 DNA: TGTGCCATCAGAGGGGTCCGGGAGACCCAGTACTTC
CDR3 protein: CAIRGVRETQYF

J gene: TRBJ2-3
D gene: .
clone size: .
V gene: TRBV29-1
CDR3 DNA: TGCAGCGTTGAAGTGAGGGAGAGGAACACAGATACGCAGTATTTT
CDR3 protein: CSVEVRERNTDTQYF

J gene: TRBJ2-3
D gene: .
clone size: .
V gene: TRBV7-2
CDR3 DNA: TGTGCCAGCAGCCCGGGGGCAGATACGCAGTATTTT
CDR3 protein: CASSPGADTQYF

J gene: TRBJ2-7
D gene: .
clone size: .
V gene: TRBV11-2
CDR3 DNA: TGTGCCAGCAGCCCGAGCTATCAGCAGTACTTC
CDR3 protein: CASSPSYQQYF

J gene: TRBJ2-2
D gene: .
clone size: .
V gene: TRBV19
CDR3 DNA: TGTGCCAGTAGGGGGGCCCCGGCGGACACCGGGGAGCTGTTTTTT
CDR3 protein: CASRGAPADTGELFF

J gene: TRBJ1-5
D gene: TRBD1
clone size: .
V gene: TRBV6-1
CDR3 DNA: TGTGCCAGCAGTGCCAGGCTGACTAGAACCGGGACAGGGGGCTTTCAGCCCCAGCATTTT
CDR3 protein: CASSARLTRTGTGGFQPQHF

J gene: TRBJ2-2
D gene: .
clone size: .
V gene: TRBV5-1
CDR3 DNA: TGCGCCAGCAGCTTGAGCCGGACACACGCGAACACCGGGGAGCTGTTTTTT
CDR3 protein: CASSLSRTHANTGELFF